The present entry profiles one TCR beta chain with its context. This specimen comes from a study of T cell responses to AZD1222 COVID-19 vaccine. Produced via immunoSEQ multiplex PCR; TCRdb's table is partial and in-frame only. The sample has 80,000 to 90,000 clones; around 90% are singletons. This CDR3 spans 13 amino acids. Trimming shortened V by 6 bases and J by 0 bases, and 12 bases separated the two germline ends. Germline loops: CDR1 SQVTM, CDR2 ANQGSEA. The V call is TRBV29-1, the J call TRBJ2-7; D remains ambiguous. The sample consisted of peripheral blood, taken on day 0 of AZD1222 vaccination. This clonotype was obtained from an adult in good health. The CDR3 sequence is CSVRPESSYEQYF. The CDR3 DNA reads as TGCAGCGTACGCCCAGAGAGCTCCTACGAGCAGTACTTC.